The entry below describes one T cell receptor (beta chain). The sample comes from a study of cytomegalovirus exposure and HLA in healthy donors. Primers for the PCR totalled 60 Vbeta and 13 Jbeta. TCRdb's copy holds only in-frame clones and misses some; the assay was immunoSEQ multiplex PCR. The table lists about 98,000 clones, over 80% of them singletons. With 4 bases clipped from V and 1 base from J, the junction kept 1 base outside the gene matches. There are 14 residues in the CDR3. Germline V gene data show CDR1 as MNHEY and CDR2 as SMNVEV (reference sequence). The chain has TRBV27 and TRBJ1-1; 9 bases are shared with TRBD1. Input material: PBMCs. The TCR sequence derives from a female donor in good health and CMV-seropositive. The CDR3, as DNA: TGTGCCAGCAGTTCACAGGGGGCGAACACTGAAGCTTTCTTT. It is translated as CASSSQGANTEAFF.